These 21 T cell receptor beta chains originate from one sample sequenced in a study of PD-1 blockade in mismatch repair-deficient tumors. Clones were read by immunoSEQ multiplex PCR, and TCRdb kept only the in-frame ones, dropping some. In the table there are about 100,000 clones, over 75% of which are singletons. Sequencing was performed on peripheral blood, taken about 33 weeks after starting pembrolizumab. Receptor source: an adult with mismatch repair-deficient cancer.

V and J are TRBV7-8 and TRBJ2-7; D is unresolved. The germline V gene has CDR1 SGHVS and CDR2 FQNEAQ. Trimming took off 5 bases at V and 2 bases at J, with 16 bases between the two ends. This CDR3 spans 15 amino acids. CDR3 in DNA: TGTGCCAGCAGCACCGATTTAGGGCCTACCTACGAGCAGTACTTC. Amino acid sequence: CASSTDLGPTYEQYF.

J is TRBJ2-7 and V is TRBV7-9; 8 nucleotides align to TRBD1. The V gene's germline CDR1 is SEHNR and CDR2 FQNEAQ (reference sequence). The CDR3 runs 15 residues. V shed 5 bases, J shed 2 bases, and the junction held 8 bases outside the gene matches. CDR3 amino acids: CASSEEQGDTYEQYF. The CDR3 DNA reads as TGTGCCAGCAGCGAAGAACAGGGGGACACCTACGAGCAGTACTTC. The whole variable domain, remainder taken from reference TRBV7-9 and TRBJ2-7, is DTGVSQNPRHKITKRGQNVTFRCDPISEHNRLYWYRQTLGQGPEFLTYFQNEAQLEKSRLLSDRFSAERPKGSFSTLEIQRTEQGDSAMYLCASSEEQGDTYEQYFGPGTRLTVT.

This chain links TRBV6-6 with TRBJ2-5, with D unclear. CDR1 and CDR2 (germline): MNHNY, SVGAGI (reference sequence). V was shortened by 0 bases and J by 3 bases, with 11 bases between the two germline ends. There are 15 residues in the CDR3. CDR3 in DNA: TGTGCCAGCAGTTACTCGATAGGGCCCGAAGAGACCCAGTACTTC. Translated: CASSYSIGPEETQYF.

The chain recombines TRBV5-1 with TRBJ2-5; D call uncertain. The CDR3 sequence is 14 residues long. CDR1 is SGHRS and CDR2 is YFSETQ in the germline V gene. V was clipped by 0 bases and J by 1 base, with 7 bases between them. The CDR3 DNA follows: TGCGCCAGCAGCTTGGCGGTAGCCCAAGAGACCCAGTACTTC. It encodes CASSLAVAQETQYF.

This chain connects TRBV6-6 to TRBJ2-7, with TRBD1 matching over 12 bases. The J segment lost 6 bases and the V segment lost 10 bases, leaving 13 bases of the junction unmatched. Germline V gene lookup returns CDR1 MNHNY and CDR2 SVGAGI (reference sequence). The CDR3 consists of 15 residues. The CDR3 here is CAIWGPGQGAGEQYF. Here the CDR3 DNA reads TGTGCCATTTGGGGGCCGGGACAGGGGGCGGGCGAGCAGTACTTC.

The rearrangement joins TRBV11-2 to TRBJ2-7; 13 bases map to TRBD2. Trimming took 5 bases from V and 6 from J; bases not matched to a gene: 4. The CDR3 is 14 amino acids. Germline V lookup: CDR1 SGHAT, CDR2 FQNNGV. The DNA of the CDR3 is TGTGCCAGCAGCCGACTAGCGGGAGGCGTCGAGCAGTACTTC. Protein product: CASSRLAGGVEQYF.

V gene TRBV5-1 combines with J gene TRBJ1-1; D remains ambiguous. Trimming cost V 4 bases and J 1 base, with 11 bases left between them. In germline, CDR1 is SGHRS, CDR2 YFSETQ. CDR3 length: 14 amino acids. CDR3: CASSLRARNTEAFF. The CDR3 nucleotides are TGCGCCAGCAGCCTACGTGCCCGGAACACTGAAGCTTTCTTT.

This sequence joins TRBV5-6 and TRBJ2-7; a weak D match, TRBD1 (6 bases). The ends were cut back, 4 bases at V and 3 bases at J, with 14 bases in the middle. Germline V gene data show CDR1 as SGHDT and CDR2 as YYEEEE. The CDR3 is 14 amino acids. CDR3 sequence (DNA): TGTGCCAGCAGCCGTCGACAGGAGAGCTACGAGCAGTACTTC. This gives the protein CASSRRQESYEQYF.

The chain combines TRBV27 with TRBJ2-6; D possibly corresponds to TRBD2 (6 bases). CDR3 size: 17 residues. The germline gives CDR1 MNHEY, CDR2 SMNVEV (reference sequence). V was cut by 3 bases and J by 3 bases, with 15 bases left in between. In DNA form, the CDR3 reads TGTGCCAGCAGTTTTGGAGGGCCTCCCGTTGGGGCCAACGTCCTGACTTTC. Amino acid sequence: CASSFGGPPVGANVLTF.

The CDR3 protein is CASSSPDGDRYGYTF. The CDR3 DNA reads TGTGCCAGCAGCTCCCCCGACGGAGACCGCTATGGCTACACCTTC. The chain has TRBV7-9 and TRBJ1-2; D not certain. This CDR3 region has 15 residues. Trimming cost V 4 bases and J 4 bases, with 16 bases left between them. Germline loops: CDR1 SEHNR, CDR2 FQNEAQ (reference sequence).

This clone was counted between two and nine times. This chain uses TRBV7-9 with TRBJ2-7, with 13 bases aligning to TRBD2. J gave up 4 bases and V 4 bases, and 4 bases lay outside the gene matches. The CDR3 contains 15 residues. Germline CDR1 reads SEHNR; CDR2 reads FQNEAQ (reference sequence). CDR3 nucleotides: TGTGCCAGCAGCTCGACGGGACTAGCGGGATACGAGCAGTACTTC. Protein product: CASSSTGLAGYEQYF.

The rearrangement links TRBV5-5 to TRBJ2-7; D not resolved. V was shortened by 6 bases and J by 0 bases, with 13 bases between the two germline ends. This CDR3 contains 14 residues. Germline CDR1 is SGHKS and CDR2 is YYEKEE (reference sequence). CDR3 in amino acids: CASTGVVPSYEQYF. The DNA of the CDR3 is TGTGCCAGCACCGGAGTGGTTCCCTCCTACGAGCAGTACTTC.

This chain connects TRBV9 to TRBJ2-1; 11 nucleotides align to TRBD2. This CDR3 is built from 16 residues. From germline, CDR1 is SGDLS and CDR2 YYNGEE. V trimming: 3 bases; J trimming: 3 bases; junction bases outside the gene matches: 5. CDR3 bases: TGTGCCAGCAGCGGTAGCGGGAGGGCGAACTACAATGAGCAGTTCTTC. This encodes CASSGSGRANYNEQFF.

This clone was counted only a few times. For the CDR3, the DNA is TGTGCCAGTAGTGAGGGACCGGGTAGCAATCAGCCCCAGCATTTT. Translation gives CASSEGPGSNQPQHF. The chain couples TRBV19 to TRBJ1-5; perhaps TRBD1 as D (5 bases). Germline CDR1 is LNHDA and CDR2 is SQIVND (reference sequence). The length of the CDR3 is 15 residues. V gave up 5 bases and J gave up 0 bases, with 11 bases separating them.

The chain carries TRBV21-1 and TRBJ1-4; no DNA check was done on the table's D call, TRBD1. TRBV21-1 is recorded as a pseudogene. The CDR3 is 18 amino acids. The CDR3 bases are TGTGCCAGCAGCAAAATGAGGTTTGGAGGGGGCGGTTATGAAAAACTGTTTTTT. It yields the protein CASSKMRFGGGGYEKLFF.

The chain carries TRBV2 and TRBJ1-5; D is perhaps TRBD1 (6 bases). Trimming left V 4 bases short and J 0 bases short, with 13 bases between. The CDR3 is 16 residues long. CDR1 and CDR2 (germline): SNHLY, FYNNEI. In nucleotides, the CDR3 is TGTGCCAGCAGTGGTGAAGGGGGGAATAGCAATCAGCCCCAGCATTTT. It specifies CASSGEGGNSNQPQHF.

The rearrangement uses TRBV7-9 and TRBJ2-2; D is unresolved. From germline, CDR1 is SEHNR and CDR2 FQNEAQ (reference sequence). This CDR3 region has 16 residues. Deletions cut 4 bases from V and 4 bases from J, with 16 bases between. The CDR3 bases are TGTGCCAGCAGCTCCGACATAAACCCGACCACCGGGGAGCTGTTTTTT. Translated: CASSSDINPTTGELFF.

This rearrangement joins TRBV5-6 to TRBJ1-1; D unclear. This CDR3 is 15 amino acids long. Trimming pared 5 bases from V and 0 bases from J, leaving 14 bases between. Germline values: CDR1 SGHDT, CDR2 YYEEEE. The CDR3 reads CASSPPNRMNTEAFF. The CDR3 region has the DNA TGTGCCAGCAGTCCGCCCAACAGAATGAACACTGAAGCTTTCTTT.

The genes are TRBV23-1 and TRBJ2-3, with 7 bases identical to TRBD1. TRBV23-1 is an open reading frame whose function is uncertain. The J segment lost 2 bases and the V segment lost 3 bases, leaving 8 bases of the junction unmatched. The CDR3 has 16 residues. The DNA of the CDR3 is TGCGCCAGCAGTCATCCGACAGGGCCCCACACAGATACGCAGTATTTT. Protein: CASSHPTGPHTDTQYF.

This clone turned up a few times. The rearrangement uses TRBV23-1 and TRBJ1-5, with 7 bases aligning to TRBD1. TRBV23-1 is labeled an ORF, and its function is uncertain. The CDR3 loop spans 15 amino acids. J lost 0 bases, V lost 10 bases, and 9 bases had no gene match. The CDR3 DNA reads TGCGCCAAAAATCTAGGACAGGATAGCAATCAGCCCCAGCATTTT. Encoded protein: CAKNLGQDSNQPQHF.

The rearrangement uses TRBV18 and TRBJ1-5, with a weak D call TRBD1 (5 bases). V lost 5 bases, J lost 8 bases, and 13 bases lay in between. Germline CDR1 KGHSH, CDR2 LQKENI. The CDR3 spans 13 residues. CDR3 nucleotide sequence: TGTGCCAGCTCATGGAGGGGCGAAGAGCCCCAGCATTTT. Encoded protein: CASSWRGEEPQHF.